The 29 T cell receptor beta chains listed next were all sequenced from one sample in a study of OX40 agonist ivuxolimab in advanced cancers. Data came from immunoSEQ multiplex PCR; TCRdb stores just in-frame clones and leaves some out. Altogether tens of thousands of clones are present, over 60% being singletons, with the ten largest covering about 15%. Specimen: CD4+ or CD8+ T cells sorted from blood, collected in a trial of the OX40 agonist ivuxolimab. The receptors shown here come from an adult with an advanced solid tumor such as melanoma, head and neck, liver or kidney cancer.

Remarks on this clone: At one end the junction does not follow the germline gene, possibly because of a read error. CDR3 protein: CVSTLLPGTQYF. CDR3 nucleotides: TGTGTCAGCACCCTTCTACCGGGCACGCAGTATTTT. This chain uses TRBV2 with TRBJ2-3, with unresolved D. CDR3 size: 12 residues. The germline gives CDR1 SNHLY, CDR2 FYNNEI.

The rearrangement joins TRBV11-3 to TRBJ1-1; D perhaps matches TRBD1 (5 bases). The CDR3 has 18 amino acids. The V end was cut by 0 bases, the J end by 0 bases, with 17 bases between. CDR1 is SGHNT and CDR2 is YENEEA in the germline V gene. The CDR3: CASSLESPATALNTEAFF. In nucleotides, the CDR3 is TGTGCCAGCAGCTTAGAATCCCCCGCGACAGCGTTGAACACTGAAGCTTTCTTT.

CDR3 in DNA: TGTGCCAGCAGTAGGTTTACCGGAAACACCATATATTTT. Protein sequence: CASSRFTGNTIYF. The V call is TRBV5-6, the J call TRBJ1-3; D remains ambiguous. Trimming removed 5 bases at V and 4 bases at J, with 10 bases between. Germline V gives CDR1 SGHDT, CDR2 YYEEEE. CDR3 length: 13 residues.

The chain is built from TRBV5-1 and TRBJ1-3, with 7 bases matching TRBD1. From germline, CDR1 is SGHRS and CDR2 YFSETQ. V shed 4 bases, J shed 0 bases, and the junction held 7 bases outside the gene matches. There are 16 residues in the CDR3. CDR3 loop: CASSPKGASSGNTIYF. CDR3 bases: TGCGCCAGCAGCCCAAAGGGGGCGAGCTCTGGAAACACCATATATTTT. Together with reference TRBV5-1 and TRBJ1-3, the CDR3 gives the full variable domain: KAGVTQTPRYLIKTRGQQVTLSCSPISGHRSVSWYQQTPGQGLQFLFEYFSETQRNKGNFPGRFSGRQFSNSRSEMNVSTLELGDSALYLCASSPKGASSGNTIYFGEGSWLTVV.

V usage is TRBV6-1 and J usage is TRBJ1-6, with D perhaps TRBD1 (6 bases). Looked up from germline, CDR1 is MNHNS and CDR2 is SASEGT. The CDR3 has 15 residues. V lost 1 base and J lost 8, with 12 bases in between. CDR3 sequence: CASSEDGTRYSPLHF. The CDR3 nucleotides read TGTGCCAGCAGTGAAGATGGGACACGTTATTCACCCCTCCACTTT.

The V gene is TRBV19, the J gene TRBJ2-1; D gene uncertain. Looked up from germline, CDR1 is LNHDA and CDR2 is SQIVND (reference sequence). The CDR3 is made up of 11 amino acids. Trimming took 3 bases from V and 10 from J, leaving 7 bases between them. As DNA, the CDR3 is TGTGCCAGTAGTATTATGTGGGAGCAGTTCTTC. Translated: CASSIMWEQFF.

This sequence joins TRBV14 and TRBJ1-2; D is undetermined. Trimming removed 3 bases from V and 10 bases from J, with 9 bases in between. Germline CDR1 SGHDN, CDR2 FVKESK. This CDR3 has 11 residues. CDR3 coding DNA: TGTGCCAGCAGCCAGGGGAGTTACTACACCTTC. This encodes CASSQGSYYTF.

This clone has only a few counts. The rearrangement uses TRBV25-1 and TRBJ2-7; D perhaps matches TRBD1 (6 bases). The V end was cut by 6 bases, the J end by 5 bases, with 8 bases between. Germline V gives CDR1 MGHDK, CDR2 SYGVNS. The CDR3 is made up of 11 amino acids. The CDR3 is CASRTGHEQYF. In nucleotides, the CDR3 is TGTGCCAGCAGGACAGGACACGAGCAGTACTTC.

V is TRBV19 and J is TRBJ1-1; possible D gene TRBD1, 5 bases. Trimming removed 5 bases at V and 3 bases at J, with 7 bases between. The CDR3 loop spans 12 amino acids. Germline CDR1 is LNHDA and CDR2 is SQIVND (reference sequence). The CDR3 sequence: CASSWGYTEAFF. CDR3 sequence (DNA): TGTGCCAGTAGTTGGGGGTACACTGAAGCTTTCTTT.

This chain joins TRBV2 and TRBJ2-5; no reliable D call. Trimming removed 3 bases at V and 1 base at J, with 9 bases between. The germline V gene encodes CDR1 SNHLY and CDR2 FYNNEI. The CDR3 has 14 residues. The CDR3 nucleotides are TGTGCCAGCAGTGATCGGTGGCCCCAAGAGACCCAGTACTTC. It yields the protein CASSDRWPQETQYF.

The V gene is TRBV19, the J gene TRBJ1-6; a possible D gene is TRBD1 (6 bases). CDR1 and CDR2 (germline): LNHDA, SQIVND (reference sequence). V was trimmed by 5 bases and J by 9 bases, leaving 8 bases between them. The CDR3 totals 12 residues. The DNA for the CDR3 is TGTGCCAGTAGTGGGGGCAGTTCACCCCTCCACTTT. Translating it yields CASSGGSSPLHF.

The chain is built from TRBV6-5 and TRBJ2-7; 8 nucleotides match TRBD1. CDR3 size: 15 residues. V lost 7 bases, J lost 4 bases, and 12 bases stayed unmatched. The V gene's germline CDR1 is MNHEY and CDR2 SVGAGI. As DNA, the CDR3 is TGTGCCAGCAATTTAGCAGGGGGCGCGAGTTACGAGCAGTACTTC. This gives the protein CASNLAGGASYEQYF.

CDR3 sequence: CASSFSPRGDTEAFF. Here the CDR3 DNA reads TGTGCCAGCAGTTTCTCCCCTCGGGGGGACACTGAAGCTTTCTTT. This chain uses TRBV27 with TRBJ1-1, with a possible D match to TRBD1 (5 bases). The CDR3 has 15 amino acids. The V gene lost 3 bases and the J gene lost 3 bases, with 14 bases spanning the gap. Germline V gene sequence: CDR1 MNHEY, CDR2 SMNVEV (reference sequence).

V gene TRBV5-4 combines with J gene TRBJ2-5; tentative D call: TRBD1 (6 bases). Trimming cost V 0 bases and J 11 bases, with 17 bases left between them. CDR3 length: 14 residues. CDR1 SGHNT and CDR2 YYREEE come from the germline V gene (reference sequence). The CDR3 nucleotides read TGTGCCAGCAGCTTGGCAGGGGCAAGAAGGGAGCAGTACTTC. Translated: CASSLAGARREQYF.

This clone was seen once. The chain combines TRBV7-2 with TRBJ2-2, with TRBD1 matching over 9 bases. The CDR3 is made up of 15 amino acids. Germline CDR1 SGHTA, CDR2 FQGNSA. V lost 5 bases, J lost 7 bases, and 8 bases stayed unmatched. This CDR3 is CASSPIQGAHGELFF. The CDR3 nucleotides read TGTGCCAGCAGCCCGATACAGGGGGCCCACGGGGAGCTGTTTTTT.

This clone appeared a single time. The CDR3 DNA is TGTGCCAGTAGTATAGTTGGGGCGGTCGGGGAGCTGTTTTTT. This sequence encodes CASSIVGAVGELFF. The chain couples TRBV19 to TRBJ2-2; perhaps TRBD1 as D (5 bases). The V gene's germline CDR1 is LNHDA and CDR2 SQIVND (reference sequence). The CDR3 totals 14 residues. V lost 1 base to trimming and J lost 7 bases, with 10 bases between them.

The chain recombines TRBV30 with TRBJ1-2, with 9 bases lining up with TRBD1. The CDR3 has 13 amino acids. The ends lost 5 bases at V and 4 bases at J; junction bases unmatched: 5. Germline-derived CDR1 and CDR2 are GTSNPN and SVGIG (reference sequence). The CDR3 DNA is TGTGCCTGGGCGACAGGGGGTGGCTATGGCTACACCTTC. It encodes CAWATGGGYGYTF.

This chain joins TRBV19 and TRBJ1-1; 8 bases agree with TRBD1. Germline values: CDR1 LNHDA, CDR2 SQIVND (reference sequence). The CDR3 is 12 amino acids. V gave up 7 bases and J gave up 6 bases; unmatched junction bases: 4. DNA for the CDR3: TGTGCCAGTAATCCAGGGGGCCCTGAAGCTTTCTTT. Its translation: CASNPGGPEAFF.

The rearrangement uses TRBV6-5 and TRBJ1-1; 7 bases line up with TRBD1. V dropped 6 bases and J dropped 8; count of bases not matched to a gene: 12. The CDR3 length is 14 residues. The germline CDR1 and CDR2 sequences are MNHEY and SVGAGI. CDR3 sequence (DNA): TGTGCCAGCAGGACATATGGGACAGCCGAGGAAGCTTTCTTT. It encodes CASRTYGTAEEAFF.

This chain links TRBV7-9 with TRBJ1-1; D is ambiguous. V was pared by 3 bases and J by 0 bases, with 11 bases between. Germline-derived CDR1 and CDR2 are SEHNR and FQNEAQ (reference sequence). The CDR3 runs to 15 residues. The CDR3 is CASSLTLRMNTEAFF. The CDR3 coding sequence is TGTGCCAGCAGCTTGACCCTGAGGATGAACACTGAAGCTTTCTTT.

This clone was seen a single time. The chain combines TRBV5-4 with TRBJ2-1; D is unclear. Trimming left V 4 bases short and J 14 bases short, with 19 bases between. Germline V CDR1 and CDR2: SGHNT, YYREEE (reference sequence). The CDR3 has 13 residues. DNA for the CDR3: TGTGCCAGCAGCCCAGAATACAGCAATAAAGAGTTCTTC. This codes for CASSPEYSNKEFF.

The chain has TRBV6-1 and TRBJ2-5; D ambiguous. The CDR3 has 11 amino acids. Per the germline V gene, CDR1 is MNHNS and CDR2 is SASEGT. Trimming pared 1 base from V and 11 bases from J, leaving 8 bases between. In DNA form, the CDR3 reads TGTGCCAGCAGTGAAGGACGGCCGCAGTACTTC. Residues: CASSEGRPQYF.

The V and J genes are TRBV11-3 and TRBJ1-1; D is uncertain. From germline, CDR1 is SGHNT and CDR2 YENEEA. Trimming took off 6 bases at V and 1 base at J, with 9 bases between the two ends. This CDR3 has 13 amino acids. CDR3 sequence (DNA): TGTGCCAGCAGTTTTCGGGGGAACACTGAAGCTTTCTTT. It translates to CASSFRGNTEAFF.

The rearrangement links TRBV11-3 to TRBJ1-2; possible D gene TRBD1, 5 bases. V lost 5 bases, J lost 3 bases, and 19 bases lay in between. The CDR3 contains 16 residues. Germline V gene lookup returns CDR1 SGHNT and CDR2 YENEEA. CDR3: CASSTPGRGADYGYTF. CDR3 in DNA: TGTGCCAGCAGCACCCCAGGGAGAGGGGCTGACTATGGCTACACCTTC.

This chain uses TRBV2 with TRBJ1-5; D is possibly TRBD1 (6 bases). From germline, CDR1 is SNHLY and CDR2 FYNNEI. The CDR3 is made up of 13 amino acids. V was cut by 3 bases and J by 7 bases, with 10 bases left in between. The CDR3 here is CASSDLGAQPQHF. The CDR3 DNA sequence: TGTGCCAGCAGTGATCTGGGGGCGCAGCCCCAGCATTTT.

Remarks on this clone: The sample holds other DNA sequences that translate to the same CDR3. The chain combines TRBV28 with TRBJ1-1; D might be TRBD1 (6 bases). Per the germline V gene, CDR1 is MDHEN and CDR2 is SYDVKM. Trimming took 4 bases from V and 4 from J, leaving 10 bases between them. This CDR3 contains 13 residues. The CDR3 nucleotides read TGTGCCAGCAGTTCGGGGGGCGGCACTGAAGCTTTCTTT. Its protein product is CASSSGGGTEAFF.

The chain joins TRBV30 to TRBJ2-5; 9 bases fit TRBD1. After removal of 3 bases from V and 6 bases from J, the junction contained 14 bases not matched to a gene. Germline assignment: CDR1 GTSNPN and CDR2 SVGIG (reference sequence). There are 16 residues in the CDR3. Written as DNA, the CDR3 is TGTGCCTGGAGCCTACAGGGGGCAGGGTTCTTGAAGACCCAGTACTTC. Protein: CAWSLQGAGFLKTQYF.

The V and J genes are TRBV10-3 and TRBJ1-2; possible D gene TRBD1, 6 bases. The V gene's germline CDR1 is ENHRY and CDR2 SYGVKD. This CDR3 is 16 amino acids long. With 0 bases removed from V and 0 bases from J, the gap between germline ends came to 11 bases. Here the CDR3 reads CAISESNPGANYGYTF. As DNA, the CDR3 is TGTGCCATCAGTGAGTCGAACCCAGGGGCTAACTATGGCTACACCTTC.

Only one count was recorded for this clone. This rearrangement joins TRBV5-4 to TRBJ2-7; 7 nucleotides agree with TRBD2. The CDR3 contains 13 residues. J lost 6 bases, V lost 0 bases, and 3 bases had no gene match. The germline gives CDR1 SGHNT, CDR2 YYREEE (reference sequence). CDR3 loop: CASSLGREGEQYF. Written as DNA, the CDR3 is TGTGCCAGCAGCTTGGGAAGGGAGGGCGAGCAGTACTTC.